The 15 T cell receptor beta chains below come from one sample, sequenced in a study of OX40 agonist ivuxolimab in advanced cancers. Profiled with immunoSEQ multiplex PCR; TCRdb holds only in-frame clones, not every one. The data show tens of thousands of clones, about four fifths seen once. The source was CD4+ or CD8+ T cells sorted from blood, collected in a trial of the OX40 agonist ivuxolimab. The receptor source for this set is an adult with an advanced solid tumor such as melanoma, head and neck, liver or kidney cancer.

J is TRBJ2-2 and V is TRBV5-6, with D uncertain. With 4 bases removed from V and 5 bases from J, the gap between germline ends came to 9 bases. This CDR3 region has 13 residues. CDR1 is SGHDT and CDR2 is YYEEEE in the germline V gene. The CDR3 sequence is CASSPTGTGELFF. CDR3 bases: TGTGCCAGCAGCCCCACCGGAACCGGGGAGCTGTTTTTT.

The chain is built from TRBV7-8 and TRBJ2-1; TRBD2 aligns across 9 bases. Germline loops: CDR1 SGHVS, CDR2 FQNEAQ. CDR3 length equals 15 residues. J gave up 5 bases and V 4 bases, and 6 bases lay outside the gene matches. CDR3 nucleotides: TGTGCCAGCAGCTCAGCGGGGGGCTTCGACAATGAGCAGTTCTTC. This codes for CASSSAGGFDNEQFF.

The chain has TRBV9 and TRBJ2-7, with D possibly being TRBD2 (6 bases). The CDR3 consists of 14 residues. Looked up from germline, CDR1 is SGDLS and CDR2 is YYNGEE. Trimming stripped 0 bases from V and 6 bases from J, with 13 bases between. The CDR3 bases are TGTGCCAGCAGCGTAGGCGGGGACTCGGTCGAGCAGTACTTC. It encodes CASSVGGDSVEQYF.

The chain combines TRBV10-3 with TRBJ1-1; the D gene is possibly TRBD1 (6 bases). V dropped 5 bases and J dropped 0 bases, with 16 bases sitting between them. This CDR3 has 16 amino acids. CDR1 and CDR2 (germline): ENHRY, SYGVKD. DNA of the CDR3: TGTGCCATCAGTTCCGGCGCGGACAGCTTGAACACTGAAGCTTTCTTT. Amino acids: CAISSGADSLNTEAFF.

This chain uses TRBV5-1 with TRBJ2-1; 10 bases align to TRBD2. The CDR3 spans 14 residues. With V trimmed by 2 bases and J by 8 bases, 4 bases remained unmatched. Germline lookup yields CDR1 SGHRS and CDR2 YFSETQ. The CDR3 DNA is TGCGCCAGCAGCTTAACTAGCGGGAACTATGAGCAGTTCTTC. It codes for CASSLTSGNYEQFF.

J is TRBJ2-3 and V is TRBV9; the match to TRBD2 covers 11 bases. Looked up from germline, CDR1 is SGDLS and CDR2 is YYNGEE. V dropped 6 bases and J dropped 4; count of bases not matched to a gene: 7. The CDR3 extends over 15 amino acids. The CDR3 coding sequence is TGTGCCAGCACCTTAGCGGGAGGGCCCGCAGATACGCAGTATTTT. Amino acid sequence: CASTLAGGPADTQYF.

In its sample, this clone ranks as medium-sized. In nucleotides, the CDR3 is TGTGCCAGCAGTTTAACCAAAGGGGGCTACACCTTC. It yields the protein CASSLTKGGYTF. The chain recombines TRBV27 with TRBJ1-2, with D unresolved. Germline CDR1 MNHEY, CDR2 SMNVEV (reference sequence). CDR3 length: 12 residues. Trimming left V 2 bases short and J 8 bases short, with 9 bases between.

CDR3 bases: TGTGCCAGCAGCGTTGGGGCCGGGGCAGGGGGAAAGGAGCAGTACTTC. This translates into CASSVGAGAGGKEQYF. This chain links TRBV9 with TRBJ2-7; 7 nucleotides align to TRBD1. The CDR3 totals 16 residues. Germline trimming cut 2 bases from V and 7 bases from J; bases unmatched to any gene: 15. The V gene's germline CDR1 is SGDLS and CDR2 YYNGEE.

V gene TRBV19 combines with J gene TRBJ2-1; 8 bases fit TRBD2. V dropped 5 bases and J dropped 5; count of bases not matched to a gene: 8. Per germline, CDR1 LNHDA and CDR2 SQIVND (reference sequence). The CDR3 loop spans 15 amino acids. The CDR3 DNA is TGTGCCAGTAGTCTACGGGAGGGAGTCCACAATGAGCAGTTCTTC. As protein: CASSLREGVHNEQFF. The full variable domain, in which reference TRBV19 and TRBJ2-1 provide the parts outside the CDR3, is DGGITQSPKYLFRKEGQNVTLSCEQNLNHDAMYWYRQDPGQGLRLIYYSQIVNDFQKGDIAEGYSVSREKKESFPLTVTSAQKNPTAFYLCASSLREGVHNEQFFGPGTRLTVL.

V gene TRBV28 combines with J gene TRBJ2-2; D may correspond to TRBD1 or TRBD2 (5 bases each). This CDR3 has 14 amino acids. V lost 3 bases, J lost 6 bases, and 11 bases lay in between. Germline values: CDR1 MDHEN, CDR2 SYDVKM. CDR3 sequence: CASSLDLGAGELFF. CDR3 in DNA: TGTGCCAGCAGTTTGGACTTAGGGGCCGGGGAGCTGTTTTTT. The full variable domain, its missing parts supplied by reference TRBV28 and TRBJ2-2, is DVKVTQSSRYLVKRTGEKVFLECVQDMDHENMFWYRQDPGLGLRLIYFSYDVKMKEKGDIPEGYSVSREKKERFSLILESASTNQTSMYLCASSLDLGAGELFFGEGSRLTVL.

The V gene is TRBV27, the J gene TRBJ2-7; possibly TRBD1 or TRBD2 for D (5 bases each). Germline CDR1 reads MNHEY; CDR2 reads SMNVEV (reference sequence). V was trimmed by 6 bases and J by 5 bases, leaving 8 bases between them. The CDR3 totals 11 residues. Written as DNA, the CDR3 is TGTGCCAGCAGCGAGGGGAACGAGCAGTACTTC. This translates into CASSEGNEQYF.

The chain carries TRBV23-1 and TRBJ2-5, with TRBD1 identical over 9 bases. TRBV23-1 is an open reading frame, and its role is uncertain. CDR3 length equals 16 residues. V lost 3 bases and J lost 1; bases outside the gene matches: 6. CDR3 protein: CASSHTGTGCQETQYF. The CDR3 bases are TGCGCCAGCAGTCATACCGGGACAGGGTGCCAAGAGACCCAGTACTTC.

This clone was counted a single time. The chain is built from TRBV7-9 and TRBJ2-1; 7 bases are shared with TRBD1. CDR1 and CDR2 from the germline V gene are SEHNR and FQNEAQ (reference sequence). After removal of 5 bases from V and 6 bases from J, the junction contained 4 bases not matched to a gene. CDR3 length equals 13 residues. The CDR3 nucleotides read TGTGCCAGCAGCCCCTGGGACAGCAATGAGCAGTTCTTC. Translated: CASSPWDSNEQFF.

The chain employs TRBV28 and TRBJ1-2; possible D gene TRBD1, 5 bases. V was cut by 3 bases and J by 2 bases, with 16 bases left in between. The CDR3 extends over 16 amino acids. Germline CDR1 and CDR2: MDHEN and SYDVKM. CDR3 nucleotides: TGTGCCAGCAGTTTTGGCGGGGAGGGGTTAAACTATGGCTACACCTTC. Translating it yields CASSFGGEGLNYGYTF.

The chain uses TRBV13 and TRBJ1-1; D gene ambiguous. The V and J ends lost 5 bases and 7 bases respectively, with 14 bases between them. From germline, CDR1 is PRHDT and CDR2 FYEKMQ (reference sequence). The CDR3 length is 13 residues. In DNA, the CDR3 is TGTGCCAGCAGCATAAAGGGTCGGAATGAAGCTTTCTTT. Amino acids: CASSIKGRNEAFF.